The 29 T cell receptor beta chains given below trace back to one sample, sequenced in a study of blood T cell repertoires in COVID-19. Here immunoSEQ multiplex PCR was the method, and the copy in TCRdb shows in-frame clones only, minus some. This sample has about 220,000 clones, with under 90% found just once. The sequenced material came from peripheral blood. The receptor set was obtained from a woman older than 75 with acute or convalescent COVID-19.

The chain uses TRBV2 and TRBJ2-5, with TRBD2 as a possible D gene (6 bases). Germline CDR1 reads SNHLY; CDR2 reads FYNNEI. V was pared by 1 base and J by 2 bases, with 11 bases between. The CDR3 contains 15 residues. The CDR3 region has the DNA TGTGCCAGCAGTGAAGGGAGACTAGGACAAGAGACCCAGTACTTC. Amino acid sequence: CASSEGRLGQETQYF.

In the case of this clone: The same CDR3 also results from other DNA sequences found in this sample. This chain connects TRBV2 to TRBJ2-7, with unresolved D. The germline CDR1 and CDR2 sequences are SNHLY and FYNNEI. Trimming took off 6 bases at V and 0 bases at J, with 6 bases between the two ends. The length of the CDR3 is 12 residues. The chain's CDR3 is CASSPGSYEQYF. The CDR3 nucleotides read TGTGCCAGCAGCCCGGGCTCCTACGAGCAGTACTTC.

The chain links TRBV21-1 to TRBJ1-2; TRBD1 is taken as the D call from the table, unchecked against the DNA. TRBV21-1 is a pseudogene. CDR3 length: 13 residues. CDR3 loop: CASSKPHWYGYTF. DNA for the CDR3: TGTGCCAGCAGCAAACCACATTGGTATGGCTACACCTTC.

This chain connects TRBV12-5 to TRBJ1-1; TRBD1 aligns across 7 bases. The ends lost 1 base at V and 5 bases at J; junction bases unmatched: 7. This CDR3 comprises 15 residues. Germline V gives CDR1 LGHNT, CDR2 FRNRAP. The CDR3 coding sequence is TGTGCTAGTGGTTTGGGATCGGGACAGCTGACTGAAGCTTTCTTT. It codes for CASGLGSGQLTEAFF.

The chain combines TRBV10-3 with TRBJ1-1; maybe TRBD1 (6 bases). The CDR3 is 13 amino acids. Trimming removed 8 bases at V and 0 bases at J, with 10 bases between. The germline CDR1 and CDR2 sequences are ENHRY and SYGVKD. CDR3 residues: CAIEQGLNTEAFF. CDR3 nucleotide sequence: TGTGCCATCGAACAGGGTTTGAACACTGAAGCTTTCTTT.

This chain uses TRBV18 with TRBJ2-2, with D tentatively TRBD2 (6 bases). Germline-derived CDR1 and CDR2 are KGHSH and LQKENI. The V end was cut by 0 bases, the J end by 0 bases, with 17 bases between. CDR3 length: 19 residues. The CDR3 protein is CASSPPLTERGTNTGELFF. CDR3 sequence (DNA): TGTGCCAGCTCACCACCTCTAACCGAGCGCGGGACGAACACCGGGGAGCTGTTTTTT.

V is TRBV30 and J is TRBJ1-3, with D uncertain. Per the germline V gene, CDR1 is GTSNPN and CDR2 is SVGIG (reference sequence). The length of the CDR3 is 13 residues. CDR3 sequence (DNA): TGTGCTTATGACCGGAGCTCTGGAAACACCATATATTTT. It is translated as CAYDRSSGNTIYF.

The chain recombines TRBV20-1 with TRBJ1-5, with TRBD1 matching 7 bases. The CDR3 is 15 amino acids. With 3 bases clipped from V and 3 bases from J, the junction kept 8 bases outside the gene matches. Germline lookup yields CDR1 DFQATT and CDR2 SNEGSKA (reference sequence). The CDR3 DNA is TGCAGTGCTAGTACCTGGGGACAGACCAATCAGCCCCAGCATTTT. Amino acid sequence: CSASTWGQTNQPQHF.

The CDR3 spells CASRPGGETQYF. Written as DNA, the CDR3 is TGTGCCAGCAGGCCGGGGGGAGAGACCCAGTACTTC. The chain uses TRBV6-5 and TRBJ2-5; 7 bases line up with TRBD2. The CDR3 loop spans 12 amino acids. With 6 bases clipped from V and 4 bases from J, the junction kept 2 bases outside the gene matches. Per germline, CDR1 MNHEY and CDR2 SVGAGI.

The chain couples TRBV11-1 to TRBJ2-2, with unresolved D. Between the trimmed V and J ends, which lost 2 bases and 3 bases, there was a span of 13 bases. CDR1 SGHAT and CDR2 FQDESV come from the germline V gene (reference sequence). The CDR3 consists of 16 residues. The CDR3 loop is CASSLNLDSHTGELFF. CDR3 DNA sequence: TGTGCCAGCAGCTTAAATCTTGACTCACACACCGGGGAGCTGTTTTTT.

The V gene is TRBV12-3 or TRBV12-4, the J gene TRBJ1-4, with no clear D. Trimming shortened V by 5 bases and J by 10 bases, and 11 bases separated the two germline ends. The CDR3 has 12 residues. In nucleotides, the CDR3 is TGTGCCAGCAGTACCGTTGAGGCAAAACTGTTTTTT. Protein product: CASSTVEAKLFF.

This rearrangement joins TRBV11-3 to TRBJ1-1; possibly TRBD1 for D (6 bases). The germline V gene encodes CDR1 SGHNT and CDR2 YENEEA. V lost 1 base, J lost 1 base, and 10 bases lay in between. The CDR3 totals 15 residues. The CDR3 spells CASSLAGQSNTEAFF. CDR3 DNA sequence: TGTGCCAGCAGCTTAGCGGGACAATCGAACACTGAAGCTTTCTTT. The variable domain in full, completed from reference TRBV11-3 and TRBJ1-1, reads EAGVVQSPRYKIIEKKQPVAFWCNPISGHNTLYWYLQNLGQGPELLIRYENEEAVDDSQLPKDRFSAERLKGVDSTLKIQPAELGDSAVYLCASSLAGQSNTEAFFGQGTRLTVV.

This sequence joins TRBV7-2 and TRBJ2-1; D possibly corresponds to TRBD2 (7 bases). V shed 0 bases and J shed 8 bases, with 11 bases lying between them. This CDR3 has 14 amino acids. Per the germline V gene, CDR1 is SGHTA and CDR2 is FQGNSA. The chain's CDR3 is CASSLAGGPDEQFF. CDR3 nucleotide sequence: TGTGCCAGCAGCTTAGCGGGGGGGCCGGATGAGCAGTTCTTC.

The V call is TRBV19, the J call TRBJ2-2; TRBD1 might be the D (6 bases). Trimming removed 8 bases from V and 7 bases from J, with 14 bases in between. Germline V gene data show CDR1 as LNHDA and CDR2 as SQIVND (reference sequence). CDR3 length equals 13 residues. CDR3 loop: CASSEQGIGELFF. CDR3 in DNA: TGTGCCAGTTCGGAACAGGGAATCGGGGAGCTGTTTTTT.

The genes are TRBV15 and TRBJ2-7, with 8 bases matching TRBD1. In germline, CDR1 is LNHNV, CDR2 YYDKDF (reference sequence). The CDR3 loop spans 14 amino acids. Trimming removed 3 bases from V and 5 bases from J; junction bases left unmatched: 6. This chain's CDR3 is CATSSASTGDEQYF. DNA of the CDR3: TGTGCCACCAGCAGTGCCTCGACAGGGGACGAGCAGTACTTC.

This clone has only one observation. This chain joins TRBV6-4 and TRBJ2-3; 9 positions agree with TRBD2. J was trimmed by 2 bases and V by 4 bases; bases with no gene match: 4. The germline gives CDR1 MRHNA, CDR2 SNTAGT. The CDR3 runs 15 residues. CDR3 sequence: CASSASGEITDTQYF. As DNA, the CDR3 is TGTGCCAGCAGTGCTAGCGGGGAAATCACAGATACGCAGTATTTT.

This chain uses TRBV27 with TRBJ1-1; D not resolved. This CDR3 comprises 15 residues. Germline CDR1 reads MNHEY; CDR2 reads SMNVEV (reference sequence). Trimming stripped 2 bases from V and 0 bases from J, with 10 bases between. Here the CDR3 DNA reads TGTGCCAGCAGTTTACAACTAGGGTTGAACACTGAAGCTTTCTTT. Translated, it gives CASSLQLGLNTEAFF.

J is TRBJ2-1 and V is TRBV27, with 8 nucleotides matching TRBD2. V lost 3 bases and J lost 0; bases outside the gene matches: 7. Germline CDR1 is MNHEY and CDR2 is SMNVEV (reference sequence). This CDR3 has 17 amino acids. CDR3 region: CASSFLPGTSSYNEQFF. The CDR3 nucleotides read TGTGCCAGCAGTTTTCTCCCCGGGACTAGCTCCTACAATGAGCAGTTCTTC.

The V gene is TRBV30, the J gene TRBJ2-7, with 8 nucleotides matching TRBD1. Germline V gives CDR1 GTSNPN, CDR2 SVGIG (reference sequence). This CDR3 contains 14 residues. J was trimmed by 2 bases and V by 3 bases; bases with no gene match: 6. The CDR3 here is CAWRGAGGAYEQYF. The CDR3 DNA is TGTGCCTGGAGAGGGGCAGGGGGCGCCTACGAGCAGTACTTC.

The V gene is TRBV20-1, the J gene TRBJ1-2, with unresolved D. The CDR3 is made up of 11 amino acids. Germline loops: CDR1 DFQATT, CDR2 SNEGSKA (reference sequence). Trimming took 1 base from V and 11 from J, leaving 11 bases between them. DNA for the CDR3: TGCAGTGCTAGAGTAGAGTTCGGGTACACCTTC. This translates into CSARVEFGYTF.

V gene TRBV7-9 combines with J gene TRBJ1-1; D gene uncertain. The germline V gene encodes CDR1 SEHNR and CDR2 FQNEAQ (reference sequence). The CDR3 spans 14 residues. Trimming pared 3 bases from V and 8 bases from J, leaving 16 bases between. CDR3: CASSFGQFGTEAFF. In DNA, the CDR3 is TGTGCCAGCAGCTTTGGGCAGTTCGGAACGGAAGCTTTCTTT.

The chain is built from TRBV10-3 and TRBJ2-2; 9 bases match TRBD1. The CDR3 sequence is 14 residues long. V lost 10 bases and J lost 3; bases outside the gene matches: 6. Per germline, CDR1 ENHRY and CDR2 SYGVKD. The CDR3 DNA follows: TGTGCCAGCCAACAGGGGGCTTACACCGGGGAGCTGTTTTTT. Amino acids: CASQQGAYTGELFF.

The chain carries TRBV5-1 and TRBJ2-2; TRBD1 agrees at 8 bases. Per germline, CDR1 SGHRS and CDR2 YFSETQ. CDR3 length: 15 residues. The J segment lost 1 base and the V segment lost 3 bases, leaving 2 bases of the junction unmatched. CDR3 loop: CASSSGTGNTGELFF. The CDR3 DNA reads as TGCGCCAGCAGCTCCGGGACAGGGAACACCGGGGAGCTGTTTTTT.

This rearrangement joins TRBV5-1 to TRBJ1-6; 9 bases line up with TRBD1. The junction had 2 bases not matched to a gene; V was cut back by 1 base and J by 6 bases. CDR1 SGHRS and CDR2 YFSETQ come from the germline V gene. The CDR3 is 15 residues long. CDR3 bases: TGCGCCAGCAGCTTGAAGGACAGGGGTAATTCACCCCTCCACTTT. It is translated as CASSLKDRGNSPLHF.

The V and J genes are TRBV7-6 and TRBJ2-3; TRBD2 agrees at 10 bases. This CDR3 has 16 amino acids. V lost 4 bases to trimming and J lost 0 bases; unmatched junction nucleotides: 4. Germline values: CDR1 SGHVS, CDR2 FNYEAQ. The CDR3 nucleotides read TGTGCCAGCAGCTCTCTAGCGGGGGTTAGCACAGATACGCAGTATTTT. Residues: CASSSLAGVSTDTQYF.

This clone was counted between two and nine times. The chain uses TRBV6-6 and TRBJ1-6; 7 bases fit TRBD1. Germline V gene data show CDR1 as MNHNY and CDR2 as SVGAGI (reference sequence). This CDR3 region has 14 residues. V lost 7 bases, J lost 11 bases, and 11 bases stayed unmatched. The CDR3 loop reads CASTLHRQGTPLHF. Written as DNA, the CDR3 is TGTGCCAGCACCCTCCACAGACAGGGTACACCCCTCCACTTT.

The J gene is TRBJ2-3, the V gene TRBV19, with a possible D match to TRBD1 (5 bases). The germline V gene encodes CDR1 LNHDA and CDR2 SQIVND (reference sequence). The CDR3 spans 15 residues. V lost 1 base and J 3 bases, leaving 11 bases between the germline ends. The chain's CDR3 is CASSIVGRETDTQYF. The CDR3 DNA is TGTGCCAGTAGTATAGTTGGCAGGGAAACAGATACGCAGTATTTT.

There are a few counts of this clone. The chain links TRBV30 to TRBJ2-7; TRBD1 is a possible D gene (5 bases). The germline gives CDR1 GTSNPN, CDR2 SVGIG (reference sequence). Trimming left V 5 bases short and J 3 bases short, with 5 bases between. The CDR3 runs 10 residues. The CDR3 DNA is TGTGCCTGGGGACACTACGAGCAGTACTTC. Protein: CAWGHYEQYF. Variable domain in full (rest from reference TRBV30 and TRBJ2-7): SQTIHQWPATLVQPVGSPLSLECTVEGTSNPNLYWYRQAAGRGLQLLFYSVGIGQISSEVPQNLSASRPQDRQFILSSKKLLLSDSGFYLCAWGHYEQYFGPGTRLTVT.

V and J are TRBV24-1 and TRBJ2-5; TRBD1 matches 8 bases. V gave up 4 bases and J gave up 5 bases; unmatched junction bases: 8. The CDR3 loop spans 15 amino acids. From germline, CDR1 is KGHDR and CDR2 SFDVKD. In nucleotides, the CDR3 is TGTGCCACCAGTGACTCAGGACAGGGATCCGAGACCCAGTACTTC. Its protein product is CATSDSGQGSETQYF.